These 2 T cell receptor beta chains originate from one sample sequenced in a study of neoadjuvant nivolumab and ipilimumab in lung cancer. Sequencing was performed with immunoSEQ multiplex PCR; in TCRdb, only in-frame clones are kept and a portion is missing. The table records 1,500 to 1,800 clones, just over 85% of them present only once. The material sequenced was adjacent normal lung tissue, taken after neoadjuvant nivolumab, alone or with ipilimumab, at or shortly before surgery. The receptors were sampled from an adult with non-small cell lung cancer.

The genes are TRBV10-3 and TRBJ1-6; D is undetermined. Trimming removed 3 bases at V and 5 bases at J, with 8 bases between. In germline, CDR1 is ENHRY, CDR2 SYGVKD. The CDR3 sequence is 14 residues long. CDR3 amino acids: CAISEGLNNSPLHF. CDR3 DNA: TGTGCCATCAGTGAAGGGCTTAATAATTCACCCCTCCACTTT.

The chain has TRBV5-5 and TRBJ2-5; no definite D call. Germline V gives CDR1 SGHKS, CDR2 YYEKEE (reference sequence). V gave up 4 bases and J gave up 7 bases, with 8 bases separating them. The CDR3 sequence is 11 residues long. The CDR3: CASSTEVTQYF. The CDR3 nucleotides read TGTGCCAGCAGCACCGAGGTGACCCAGTACTTC.